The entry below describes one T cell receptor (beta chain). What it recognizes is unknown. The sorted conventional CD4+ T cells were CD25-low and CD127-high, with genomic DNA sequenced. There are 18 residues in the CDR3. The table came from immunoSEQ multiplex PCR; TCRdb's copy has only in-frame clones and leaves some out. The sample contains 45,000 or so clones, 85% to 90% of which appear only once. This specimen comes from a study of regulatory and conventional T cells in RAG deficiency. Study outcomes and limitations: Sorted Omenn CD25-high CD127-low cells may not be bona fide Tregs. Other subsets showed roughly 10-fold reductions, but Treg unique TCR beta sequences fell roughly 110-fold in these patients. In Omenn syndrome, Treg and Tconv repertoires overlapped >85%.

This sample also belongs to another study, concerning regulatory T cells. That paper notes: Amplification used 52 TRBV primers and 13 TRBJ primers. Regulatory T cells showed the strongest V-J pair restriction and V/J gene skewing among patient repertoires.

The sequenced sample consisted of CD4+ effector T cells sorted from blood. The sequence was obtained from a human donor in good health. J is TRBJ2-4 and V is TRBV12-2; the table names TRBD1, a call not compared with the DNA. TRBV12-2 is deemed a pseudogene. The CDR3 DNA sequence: TGTGCAAGTCGCTTAGCGTTTGGCAGGGTGGCCGCCAAAAACATTCAGTACTTC. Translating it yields CASRLAFGRVAAKNIQYF.